One and the same sample provided the 17 T cell receptor beta chains below, sequenced in a study of human T cells and chemical hapten exposure. Sample time point: patch test 1, 2 weeks after DPC sensitization. The treatment is: therapeutic diphenylcyclopropenone sensitization with weekly scalp DPC. TCRdb re-derived calls from the RACE reads in MiXCR, one entry per CDR3 protein. The top ten clones hold 7% to 10% of a sample with approximately 350,000 distinct CDR3 sequences, 5.5% to 8% of them seen once. The sequences come from whole blood, collected in connection with sensitization to the hapten diphenylcyclopropenone (DPC). The receptors come from a woman under 30 with alopecia areata. Some clones in this sample may be carry-over from other donors' samples.

This clonotype was seen only a few times. The chain couples TRBV6-2 or TRBV6-3 to TRBJ1-1; tentatively, D is TRBD1 (5 bases). The CDR3 covers 15 residues. Trimming removed 5 bases at V and 6 bases at J, with 19 bases between. Per germline, CDR1 MNHEY and CDR2 SVGEGT. CDR3 protein: CASSTPGRALAEAFF. The CDR3 DNA reads as TGTGCCAGCAGTACCCCGGGCAGGGCTCTTGCTGAAGCTTTCTTT.

The rearrangement uses TRBV20-1 and TRBJ1-1; tentative D call: TRBD1 (5 bases). V was trimmed by 1 base and J by 1 base, leaving 19 bases between them. Germline V lookup: CDR1 DFQATT, CDR2 SNEGSKA (reference sequence). The CDR3 runs to 17 residues. The CDR3 coding sequence is TGCAGTGCTAGAGTTCCTAGGGGCCCTCGAAGGAACACTGAAGCTTTCTTT. Its protein product is CSARVPRGPRRNTEAFF.

The chain links TRBV4-3 to TRBJ2-3; TRBD2 is a possible D gene (6 bases). Trimming left V 1 base short and J 3 bases short, with 14 bases between. Germline lookup yields CDR1 LGHNA and CDR2 YSLEER. The CDR3 has 16 residues. The CDR3 DNA is TGCGCCAGCAGCCAAGTCCCTGGCGGGATAACAGATACGCAGTATTTT. This encodes CASSQVPGGITDTQYF.

In this sample, this clonotype turned up a few times. This chain uses TRBV20-1 with TRBJ1-2; D might be TRBD1 (6 bases). The germline CDR1 and CDR2 sequences are DFQATT and SNEGSKA (reference sequence). V gave up 8 bases and J gave up 4 bases, with 14 bases separating them. CDR3 length equals 12 residues. The CDR3 sequence: CSPPDSGYGYTF. The DNA of the CDR3 is TGCAGTCCCCCGGACAGTGGCTATGGCTACACCTTC.

The chain has TRBV5-4 and TRBJ2-4; possible D gene TRBD2, 5 bases. The CDR3 sequence is 13 residues long. Per the germline V gene, CDR1 is SGHNT and CDR2 is YYREEE (reference sequence). Trimming shortened V by 0 bases and J by 5 bases, and 6 bases separated the two germline ends. Here the CDR3 DNA reads TGTGCCAGCAGCTTGGGGCGGGAAAACATTCAGTACTTC. Translating gives CASSLGRENIQYF.

This clonotype was picked up a small number of times. The chain uses TRBV19 and TRBJ1-2; unclear D gene. This CDR3 spans 13 amino acids. V was shortened by 6 bases and J by 5 bases, with 13 bases between the two germline ends. The germline V gene has CDR1 LNHDA and CDR2 SQIVND (reference sequence). The CDR3 reads CASSPQAEYGYTF. The CDR3 DNA reads TGTGCCAGTAGCCCTCAGGCGGAGTATGGCTACACCTTC.

The chain has TRBV6-6 and TRBJ1-1; D is undetermined. CDR1 is MNHNY and CDR2 is SVGAGI in the germline V gene (reference sequence). The length of the CDR3 is 13 residues. The ends were cut back, 2 bases at V and 3 bases at J, with 7 bases in the middle. This CDR3 is CASSYEGYTEAFF. The DNA for the CDR3 is TGTGCCAGCAGTTACGAGGGTTACACTGAAGCTTTCTTT.

This clonotype was seen at least ten times. The V call is TRBV12-3 or TRBV12-4, the J call TRBJ2-1; 11 bases map to TRBD1. This CDR3 is built from 16 residues. Trimming cost V 6 bases and J 3 bases; bases outside gene matches: 7. The chain's CDR3 is CASSPSGTGGYNEQFF. For the CDR3, the DNA is TGTGCCAGCAGCCCGTCCGGGACAGGGGGCTACAATGAGCAGTTCTTC.

This clonotype has at least ten counts. The V call is TRBV7-2, the J call TRBJ2-5, with unresolved D. V lost 3 bases, J lost 2 bases, and 7 bases lay in between. The CDR3 contains 13 residues. Germline V gives CDR1 SGHTA, CDR2 FQGNSA. CDR3 DNA: TGTGCCAGCAGCTTCACCAATCAAGAGACCCAGTACTTC. This sequence encodes CASSFTNQETQYF.

Here the CDR3 reads CSARDSSSGANVLTF. CDR3 coding DNA: TGCAGTGCTAGAGATTCGAGCTCTGGGGCCAACGTCCTGACTTTC. The chain has TRBV20-1 and TRBJ2-6; D not resolved. The CDR3 contains 15 residues. Germline V CDR1 and CDR2: DFQATT, SNEGSKA (reference sequence). Trimming cost V 0 bases and J 0 bases, with 6 bases left between them.

J is TRBJ2-5 and V is TRBV6-2 or TRBV6-3; TRBD1 matches at 7 bases. The germline CDR1 and CDR2 sequences are MNHEY and SVGEGT. The CDR3 has 16 residues. The trim removed 5 bases at V and 4 bases at J, leaving 13 bases unmatched. CDR3 amino acids: CASSRPGTVLVETQYF. As DNA, the CDR3 is TGTGCCAGCAGTCGGCCCGGGACAGTCTTAGTAGAGACCCAGTACTTC.

This clonotype showed up many times. This sequence joins TRBV7-2 and TRBJ1-6; D not certain. CDR3 length: 13 residues. From germline, CDR1 is SGHTA and CDR2 FQGNSA. Trimming pared 4 bases from V and 7 bases from J, leaving 8 bases between. CDR3 residues: CASSSRRNSPLHF. The CDR3 nucleotides read TGTGCCAGCAGCTCCAGAAGGAATTCACCCCTCCACTTT.

The rearrangement links TRBV7-2 to TRBJ1-1; 8 positions agree with TRBD1. The CDR3 totals 13 residues. Trimming at V came to 5 bases and at J to 8 bases, leaving 7 bases not matched to a gene. Germline CDR1 is SGHTA and CDR2 is FQGNSA. CDR3: CASSPQGGVEAFF. The CDR3 bases are TGTGCCAGCAGCCCACAGGGGGGGGTGGAAGCTTTCTTT. Combining the CDR3 with reference TRBV7-2 and TRBJ1-1 gives the whole variable domain GAGVSQSPSNKVTEKGKDVELRCDPISGHTALYWYRQSLGQGLEFLIYFQGNSAPDKSGLPSDRFSAERTGGSVSTLTIQRTQQEDSAVYLCASSPQGGVEAFFGQGTRLTVV.

This clonotype was picked up a small number of times. This chain joins TRBV11-2 and TRBJ1-5, with unresolved D. V shed 5 bases and J shed 0 bases, with 11 bases lying between them. Germline CDR1 and CDR2: SGHAT and FQNNGV. CDR3 length: 15 residues. CDR3 residues: CASSLGSSSNQPQHF. In DNA form, the CDR3 reads TGTGCCAGCAGCCTAGGTTCCTCTAGCAATCAGCCCCAGCATTTT. The whole variable domain, remainder taken from reference TRBV11-2 and TRBJ1-5, is EAGVAQSPRYKIIEKRQSVAFWCNPISGHATLYWYQQILGQGPKLLIQFQNNGVVDDSQLPKDRFSAERLKGVDSTLKIQPAKLEDSAVYLCASSLGSSSNQPQHFGDGTRLSIL.

This clonotype appeared a few times. V gene TRBV6-2 or TRBV6-3 combines with J gene TRBJ1-1; the D gene is possibly TRBD1 (5 bases). This CDR3 comprises 13 residues. Trimming stripped 0 bases from V and 7 bases from J, with 9 bases between. CDR1 is MNHEY, CDR2 SVGEGT, per germline. In DNA form, the CDR3 reads TGTGCCAGCAGTTACTCGGCCAGGGTTGAAGCTTTCTTT. This encodes CASSYSARVEAFF.

This clonotype was observed at least ten times. This rearrangement joins TRBV3-1 to TRBJ2-5; D remains unclear. Trimming cost V 5 bases and J 5 bases, with 9 bases left between them. Per germline, CDR1 LGHDT and CDR2 YNNKEL (reference sequence). CDR3 size: 12 residues. CDR3 coding DNA: TGTGCCAGCAGCGGGCCTCCGGAGACCCAGTACTTC. Protein sequence: CASSGPPETQYF.

This clonotype was recorded only once. The CDR3 bases are TGTGCCAGCAGTCTCGTAGGGGAGTATGGCTACACCTTC. Its translation is CASSLVGEYGYTF. The chain joins TRBV12-3 or TRBV12-4 to TRBJ1-2, with D possibly being TRBD1 (5 bases). Between the trimmed V and J ends, which lost 5 bases and 5 bases, there was a span of 12 bases. The length of the CDR3 is 13 residues.